This note documents a single T cell receptor (beta chain) sequence. The antigen is unknown. This sample was included in a study of CD8+CD57+ T cells in acquired aplastic anemia. Study details: Yields of DNA that came from sorted CD4+ and CD8+ cells averaged roughly 3.3 ug. Healthy donor sequencing depth: 8.5 million to 10.8 million CD4+, some 12 million CD8+ reads. Study results and limitations: No significant patient-versus-control difference appeared in CD8+ Simpson's diversity.

Both TCR beta VDJ combination and CDR3 sequence profiling were carried out. Genomic DNA was the template for this profiling. TCRdb re-derived calls from the reads in MiXCR, one entry per CDR3 protein. Of around 200,000 distinct CDR3 sequences listed, 61% are singletons. The CDR3 contains 17 residues. The V and J ends lost 5 bases and 0 bases respectively, with 20 bases between them. CDR1 and CDR2 from the germline V gene are SQVTM and ANQGSEA. The sample taken for sequencing was sorted CD4+, CD8+, or CD8+CD57+ T cells (not recorded which) from PBMCs. The chain carries TRBV29-1 and TRBJ1-5; D is perhaps TRBD1 (6 bases). This TCR was recovered from a human donor in good health. The CDR3 here is CSVIPDGGEDSNQPQHF. CDR3 sequence (DNA): TGCAGCGTTATCCCCGACGGGGGCGAGGATAGCAATCAGCCCCAGCATTTT.